Given below is one TCR beta chain in context. Its antigen is not identified. This table comes from immunoSEQ multiplex PCR, and its TCRdb copy is limited to in-frame clones, with some not included. Among around 25,000 clones listed, around 94% were seen once. Time point of the sample: newly diagnosed, previously untreated cHL patient sample. For comparison, PBMCs from newly diagnosed, untreated classical Hodgkin lymphoma were used. The source of the sample is a study of PD-1 blockade in classical Hodgkin lymphoma. Study findings and constraints: Healthy donors reportedly exceeded newly diagnosed patients in baseline TCR diversity. There remain no defined causes for the repertoire differences, which possibly reflect disease activity or prior therapy.

This receptor was taken from a human donor with classical Hodgkin lymphoma. The sample consisted of peripheral blood mononuclear cells (PBMCs).

The CDR3 is CASKLKSSYNEQFF. For the CDR3, the DNA is TGTGCCAGCAAGTTAAAGAGCTCCTACAATGAGCAGTTCTTC. The chain uses TRBV2 and TRBJ2-1; D gene uncertain. Per germline, CDR1 SNHLY and CDR2 FYNNEI. The ends were cut back, 7 bases at V and 0 bases at J, with 10 bases in the middle. The CDR3 is made up of 14 amino acids. Full variable domain (remainder filled in from reference TRBV2 and TRBJ2-1): EPEVTQTPSHQVTQMGQEVILRCVPISNHLYFYWYRQILGQKVEFLVSFYNNEISEKSEIFDDQFSVERPDGSNFTLKIRSTKLEDSAMYFCASKLKSSYNEQFFGPGTRLTVL.